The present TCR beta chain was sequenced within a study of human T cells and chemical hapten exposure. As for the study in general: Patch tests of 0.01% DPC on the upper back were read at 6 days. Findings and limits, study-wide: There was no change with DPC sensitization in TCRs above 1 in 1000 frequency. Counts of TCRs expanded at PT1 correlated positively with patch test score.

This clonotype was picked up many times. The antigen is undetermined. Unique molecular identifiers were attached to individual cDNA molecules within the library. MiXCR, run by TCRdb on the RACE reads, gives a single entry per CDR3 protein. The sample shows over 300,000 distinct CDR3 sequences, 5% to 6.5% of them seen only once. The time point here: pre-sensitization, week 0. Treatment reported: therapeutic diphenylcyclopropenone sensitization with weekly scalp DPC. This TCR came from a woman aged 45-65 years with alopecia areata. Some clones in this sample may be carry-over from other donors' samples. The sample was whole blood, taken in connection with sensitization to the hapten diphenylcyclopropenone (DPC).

In DNA form, the CDR3 reads TGCAGTGCAGAAACAGGGGTAGCCACTGAAGCTTTCTTT. Translated, it gives CSAETGVATEAFF. The J gene is TRBJ1-1, the V gene TRBV20-1; 7 bases are a match to TRBD1. CDR1 and CDR2 from the germline V gene are DFQATT and SNEGSKA (reference sequence). V gave up 6 bases and J gave up 4 bases; unmatched junction bases: 8. The CDR3 loop spans 13 amino acids.